This TCR beta chain was sequenced during a study of cytomegalovirus exposure and HLA in healthy donors. Study-level information: Earlier, about 180 million T cells were analyzed, and some 120 million unique TCR beta sequences were found among them.

V was pared by 8 bases and J by 8 bases, with 12 bases of the junction left unmatched. The germline CDR1 and CDR2 sequences are SGHTA and FQGNSA. The CDR3 is 15 amino acids. In regard to this clone: Antigen: not known.

PCR was performed using 60 Vbeta and 13 Jbeta primers. Profiling relied on immunoSEQ multiplex PCR, and the TCRdb table lists in-frame clones only, not all of them. The sample records under 130,000 clones, more than 65% being singletons. Findings and caveats of the study: Generally TCR sequences proved uncommon, though certain public TCRs appeared in numerous donors. Among TCR beta chains, those listed as cytomegalovirus-associated numbered under 200.

This receptor was identified in a man aged 25 to 45 in good health and CMV-seronegative. The source material was PBMCs. V usage is TRBV7-2 and J usage is TRBJ2-3; 11 bases are shared with TRBD1. CDR3 region: CASVPYGTGGGTQYF. CDR3 nucleotides: TGTGCCAGCGTGCCGTACGGGACAGGGGGAGGTACGCAGTATTTT.